This entry features one T cell receptor beta chain sequence. Measured with immunoSEQ multiplex PCR; TCRdb has only the in-frame clones, and not every one. In the table there are 55,000 to 80,000 clones, 95% to 98% of which are singletons. These data belong to a study of technical replicates of blood from a few donors. The source material was T cells isolated from PBMCs. This receptor was taken from a human donor in good health.

CDR3 amino acids: CASTWGGRGAYEQYF. The CDR3 DNA sequence: TGTGCCAGCACCTGGGGTGGGAGGGGGGCCTACGAGCAGTACTTC. This chain uses TRBV28 with TRBJ2-7; a possible D gene is TRBD2 (7 bases). V lost 7 bases, J lost 2 bases, and 18 bases lay in between. CDR1 and CDR2 from the germline V gene are MDHEN and SYDVKM. The CDR3 has 15 amino acids. The whole variable domain, remainder taken from reference TRBV28 and TRBJ2-7, is DVKVTQSSRYLVKRTGEKVFLECVQDMDHENMFWYRQDPGLGLRLIYFSYDVKMKEKGDIPEGYSVSREKKERFSLILESASTNQTSMYLCASTWGGRGAYEQYFGPGTRLTVT.